The T cell receptor beta chain under discussion was sequenced for a study of blood T cells in healthy people across ages. The ends were cut back, 3 bases at V and 5 bases at J, with 5 bases in the middle. This CDR3 is built from 11 residues. The germline CDR1 and CDR2 sequences are LNHDA and SQIVND (reference sequence). For the second PCR, which ran for roughly 6 to 12 cycles, a sample-barcoded 5' primer and a J-beta primer mix were used. TCRdb independently ran MiXCR on the 5' RACE reads; one entry per CDR3 protein. The table shows 1,500,000 or so distinct CDR3 sequences, with around 59% occurring only once. Details on this clonotype: Its antigen is currently unknown.

Study results and limitations: The study found TCR beta diversity correlated strongly with naive T cell percentage.

The sequence was collected from a man younger than 35 in good health. V gene TRBV19 combines with J gene TRBJ2-7; unclear D gene. Sequenced material: blood. The CDR3 here is CASSIAHEQYF. In DNA, the CDR3 is TGTGCCAGTAGTATTGCTCACGAGCAGTACTTC.